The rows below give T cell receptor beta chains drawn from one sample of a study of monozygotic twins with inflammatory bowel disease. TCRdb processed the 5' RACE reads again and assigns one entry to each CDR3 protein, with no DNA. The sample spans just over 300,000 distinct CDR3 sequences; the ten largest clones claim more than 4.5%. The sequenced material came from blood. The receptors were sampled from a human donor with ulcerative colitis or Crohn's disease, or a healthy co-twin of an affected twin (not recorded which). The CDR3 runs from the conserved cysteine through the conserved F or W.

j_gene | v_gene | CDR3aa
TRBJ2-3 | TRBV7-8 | CASSRAAPGGDTQYF
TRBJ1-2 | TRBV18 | CASSQVNRGYGYTF
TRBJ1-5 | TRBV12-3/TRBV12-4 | CASRGGAGPDQPQHF
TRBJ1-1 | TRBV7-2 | CASSMRESEAFF
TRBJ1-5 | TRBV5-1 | CASSPVEGRQPQHF
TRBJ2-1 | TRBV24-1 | CATSDFGQGLRGRYNEQFF
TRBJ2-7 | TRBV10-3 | CAISRQSYEQYF
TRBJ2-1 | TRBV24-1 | CATSVKNEQFF
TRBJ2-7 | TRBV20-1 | CSARRVTASEQYF
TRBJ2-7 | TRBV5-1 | CASSFAGGARYEQYF
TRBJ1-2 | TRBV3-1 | CASSQARGSSGYTF
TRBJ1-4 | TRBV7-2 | CASSLARRFNEKLFF
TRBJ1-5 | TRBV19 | CASSILSLGGVDQPQHF
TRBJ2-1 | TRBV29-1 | CSARTGDYNEQFF
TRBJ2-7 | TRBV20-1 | CSARSSGRAYSYEQYF
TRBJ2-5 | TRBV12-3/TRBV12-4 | CASSSTPGLAGVSQYF
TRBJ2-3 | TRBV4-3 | CASSPRWTSGVSDTQYF
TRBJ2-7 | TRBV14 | CASSQDWGGQFIDEQYF
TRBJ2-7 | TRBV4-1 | CASSQVSPGQGARGSNEQYF
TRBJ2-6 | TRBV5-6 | CAATGTVRGHSGANVLTF
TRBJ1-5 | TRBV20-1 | CSARGGTDNRPQHF
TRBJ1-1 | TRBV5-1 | CASSPDQGNTEAFF
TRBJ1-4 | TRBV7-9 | CASSLVNEKLFF
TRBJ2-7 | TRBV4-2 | CASSPGTGATLAYEQYF
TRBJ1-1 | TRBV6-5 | CASSSWTNTEAFF
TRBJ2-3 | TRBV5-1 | CASSLTGMSSVDTQYF
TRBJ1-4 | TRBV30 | CAWSGSGGWEKLFF
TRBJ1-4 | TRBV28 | CASSTRTGPVEKLFF
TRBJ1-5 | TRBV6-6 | CASRPGQSNQPQHF
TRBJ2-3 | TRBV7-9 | CASCNGRAETQYF
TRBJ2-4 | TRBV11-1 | CASSLWTSGTLAKNIQYF
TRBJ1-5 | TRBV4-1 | CASSQTGTQTNQPQHF
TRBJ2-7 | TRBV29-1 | CSVDGAGDEQYF
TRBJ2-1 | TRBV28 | CASSRLVNEQFF
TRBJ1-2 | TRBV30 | CAWEQPRGVLKIKNYGYTF
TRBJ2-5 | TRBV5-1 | CASSLTGTQIRGETQYF
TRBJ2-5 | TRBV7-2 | CASSQELQETQYF
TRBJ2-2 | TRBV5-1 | CASSLEGELFF
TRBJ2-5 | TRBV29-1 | CSVMDRDKETQYF
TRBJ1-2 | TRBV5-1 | CASSLRTPTGTVNYGYTF
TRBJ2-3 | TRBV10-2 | CASRVTDTQYF
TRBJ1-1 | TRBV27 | CASSLLRGEAFF
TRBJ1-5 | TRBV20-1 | CSASERGGSQPQHF
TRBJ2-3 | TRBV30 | CAWTRTRAGGLPLQDTQYF
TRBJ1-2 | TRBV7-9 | CASSLSRQVSEGYTF
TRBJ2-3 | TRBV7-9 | CASSSWGGLSTDTQYF
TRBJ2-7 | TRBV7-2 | CASSLGQRTYEQYF
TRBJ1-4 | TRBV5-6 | CASSAGTGSKVLFF
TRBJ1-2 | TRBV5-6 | CASSRGNQLAGYTF
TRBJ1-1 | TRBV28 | CASSFLGTEAFF
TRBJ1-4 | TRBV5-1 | CASSLSEGSKLFF
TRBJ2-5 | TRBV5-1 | CASSLNFPWTGFETQYF
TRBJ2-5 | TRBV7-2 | CASSSPLLLQETQYF
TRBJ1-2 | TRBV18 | CASSPGTELYGYTF
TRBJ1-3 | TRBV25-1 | CASSEARGFGNTIYF
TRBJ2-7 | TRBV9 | CASSKGQGYYEQYF
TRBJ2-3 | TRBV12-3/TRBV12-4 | CASRFMGSTDTQYF